The next 17 T cell receptor beta chains were all read from a single sample in a study of breast tumors, draining lymph nodes, adjacent tissues. TCRdb independently ran MiXCR on the multiplex PCR reads; one entry per CDR3 protein. The table has under 250,000 distinct CDR3 sequences, roughly 30% seen once; the top ten hold 1.2% to 1.5%. The lymph nodes were axillary draining lymph nodes from breast cancer patients. What was sequenced was axillary lymph node tissue. These receptors came from a female donor with breast cancer. Some clones in this sample may be carry-over from other donors' samples.

In its sample, this clonotype was seen many times. The CDR3 nucleotides are TGTGCCAGCAGCCCGGCGGGACAGGGGGCGAAAGCGGATGGCTACACCTTC. Encoded protein: CASSPAGQGAKADGYTF. This chain joins TRBV7-2 and TRBJ1-2; 12 bases fit TRBD1. J gave up 6 bases and V 5 bases, and 13 bases lay outside the gene matches. The CDR3 totals 17 residues. Per the germline V gene, CDR1 is SGHTA and CDR2 is FQGNSA.

This clonotype was detected ten times or more. The chain joins TRBV2 to TRBJ1-4; weak D call: TRBD1 (5 bases). CDR1 and CDR2 from the germline V gene are SNHLY and FYNNEI. Deletions cut 1 base from V and 6 bases from J, with 15 bases between. CDR3 length equals 16 residues. CDR3 protein: CASSEGGGPSDEKLFF. The CDR3 nucleotides read TGTGCCAGCAGTGAAGGTGGGGGACCGTCGGATGAAAAACTGTTTTTT.

Ten or more counts support this clonotype. DNA for the CDR3: TGTGCCAGCAGTTACGTCGGGACATCCCACCACTCCTACGAGCAGTACTTC. It codes for CASSYVGTSHHSYEQYF. The chain links TRBV6-5 to TRBJ2-7; maybe TRBD1 (6 bases). Between the trimmed V and J ends, which lost 2 bases and 0 bases, there was a span of 17 bases. Germline V CDR1 and CDR2: MNHEY, SVGAGI. The CDR3 totals 17 residues.

This clonotype was counted ten times or more. This chain links TRBV28 with TRBJ1-2; 11 nucleotides match TRBD1. V trimming: 7 bases; J trimming: 4 bases; junction bases outside the gene matches: 8. This CDR3 has 15 residues. Looked up from germline, CDR1 is MDHEN and CDR2 is SYDVKM. The CDR3 DNA reads TGTGCCAGCAATAGACCGGGACAGGGGGTCTATGGCTACACCTTC. This translates into CASNRPGQGVYGYTF.

In this sample, this clonotype turned up many times. This chain uses TRBV30 with TRBJ1-4; 8 bases map to TRBD1. The J segment lost 7 bases and the V segment lost 4 bases, leaving 5 bases of the junction unmatched. Per the germline V gene, CDR1 is GTSNPN and CDR2 is SVGIG (reference sequence). The CDR3 runs to 13 residues. This chain's CDR3 is CAWTPTGAEKLFF. CDR3 DNA: TGTGCCTGGACTCCGACAGGGGCTGAAAAACTGTTTTTT.

As to this clonotype: A junction boundary mismatches the germline segment, possibly from a read error. V and J are TRBV2 and TRBJ2-7, with D possibly TRBD2 on 6 matching bases. Germline V lookup: CDR1 SNHLY, CDR2 FYNNEI. The CDR3 spans 12 residues. As DNA, the CDR3 is TGTGCCAGCGGTTTGGCGGGGAACGAGCAGAGCTTC. Translated: CASGLAGNEQSF.

This clonotype has at least ten counts. V usage is TRBV2 and J usage is TRBJ2-7; D gene unclear. CDR1 SNHLY and CDR2 FYNNEI come from the germline V gene. V was pared by 1 base and J by 2 bases, with 6 bases between. The CDR3 contains 13 residues. The CDR3 coding sequence is TGTGCCAGCAGTGAAGTTGTAGCCTACGAGCAGTACTTC. This encodes CASSEVVAYEQYF.

V and J are TRBV29-1 and TRBJ2-1, with TRBD1 as a possible D gene (5 bases). The germline gives CDR1 SQVTM, CDR2 ANQGSEA. The CDR3 has 14 residues. V was pared by 4 bases and J by 12 bases, with 22 bases between. The CDR3 here is CSVAPMGRTDTQFF. The CDR3 DNA reads as TGCAGCGTTGCCCCTATGGGGCGAACAGATACGCAGTTCTTC.

V and J are TRBV6-1 and TRBJ1-5; D not resolved. There are 12 residues in the CDR3. The ends were cut back, 6 bases at V and 3 bases at J, with 6 bases in the middle. Germline CDR1 and CDR2: MNHNS and SASEGT. The CDR3 loop is CASRPHNQPQHF. For the CDR3, the DNA is TGTGCCAGCAGGCCCCACAATCAGCCCCAGCATTTT.

V and J are TRBV2 and TRBJ1-1; no firm D call. This CDR3 comprises 13 residues. Trimming removed 8 bases from V and 4 bases from J, with 14 bases in between. Germline lookup yields CDR1 SNHLY and CDR2 FYNNEI. The CDR3 is CASGVNWGTEAFF. DNA for the CDR3: TGTGCCAGCGGTGTCAATTGGGGCACTGAAGCTTTCTTT.

There are many counts of this clonotype. The chain employs TRBV6-5 and TRBJ1-4; 7 bases fit TRBD1. Looked up from germline, CDR1 is MNHEY and CDR2 is SVGAGI. The CDR3 contains 15 residues. V trimming: 5 bases; J trimming: 7 bases; junction bases outside the gene matches: 10. The CDR3 region has the DNA TGTGCCAGCAGTCTCGGACAGGCCAGGCGTGAAAAACTGTTTTTT. Its protein product is CASSLGQARREKLFF.

In this sample, this clonotype turned up many times. The V call is TRBV19, the J call TRBJ1-5, with unresolved D. The germline V gene has CDR1 LNHDA and CDR2 SQIVND (reference sequence). The V gene lost 3 bases and the J gene lost 1 base, with 7 bases spanning the gap. This CDR3 has 14 residues. CDR3 residues: CASSISLSNQPQHF. In DNA, the CDR3 is TGTGCCAGTAGTATCAGTCTGAGCAATCAGCCCCAGCATTTT.

The V and J genes are TRBV27 and TRBJ2-3, with 11 bases that match TRBD2. Trimming took 5 bases from V and 8 from J; bases not matched to a gene: 15. Germline lookup yields CDR1 MNHEY and CDR2 SMNVEV (reference sequence). CDR3 length: 17 residues. CDR3 protein: CASSPRTSGLRSVTQYF. The DNA of the CDR3 is TGTGCCAGCAGTCCCCGGACTAGCGGGCTCCGTAGTGTTACGCAGTATTTT.

This clonotype has a count of ten or more. The genes are TRBV10-2 and TRBJ1-5; tentatively, D is TRBD1 (5 bases). The CDR3 is 14 amino acids. Trimming shortened V by 0 bases and J by 3 bases, and 6 bases separated the two germline ends. Germline values: CDR1 WSHSY, CDR2 SAAADI. CDR3 nucleotides: TGCGCCAGCAGTGAGTCGGGGGTCAATCAGCCCCAGCATTTT. Its translation is CASSESGVNQPQHF.

This clonotype has only a few counts. This may be a read error, as it is one base from a much larger clone. V is TRBV9 and J is TRBJ2-1, with 10 bases identical to TRBD1. The germline gives CDR1 SGDLS, CDR2 YYNGEE. The CDR3 loop spans 15 amino acids. This CDR3 reads CASSVEDRGMNEPFF. DNA for the CDR3: TGTGCCAGCAGCGTAGAGGACAGGGGGATGAATGAGCCGTTCTTC.

A remark on this clonotype: A much larger clone is a single base away; this may be a read error. This chain joins TRBV11-2 and TRBJ2-5; D is tentatively TRBD1 or TRBD2 (5 bases each). The V gene's germline CDR1 is SGHAT and CDR2 FQNNGV. Trimming removed 4 bases at V and 4 bases at J, with 13 bases between. This CDR3 contains 14 residues. The DNA for the CDR3 is TGTGCCAGCAGCTCGGGACCCGGGGCAGAGACCCAGTACTTC. It encodes CASSSGPGAETQYF.

This clonotype appeared once. This may be a read error, as it is one base from a much larger clone. The CDR3 loop is CASSLLPVAKETRHF. CDR3 bases: TGTGCCAGCAGCTTACTACCAGTAGCCAAAGAGACCCGGCACTTC. The chain recombines TRBV7-2 with TRBJ2-5; no clear D gene. The CDR3 length is 15 residues. The V gene's germline CDR1 is SGHTA and CDR2 FQGNSA.